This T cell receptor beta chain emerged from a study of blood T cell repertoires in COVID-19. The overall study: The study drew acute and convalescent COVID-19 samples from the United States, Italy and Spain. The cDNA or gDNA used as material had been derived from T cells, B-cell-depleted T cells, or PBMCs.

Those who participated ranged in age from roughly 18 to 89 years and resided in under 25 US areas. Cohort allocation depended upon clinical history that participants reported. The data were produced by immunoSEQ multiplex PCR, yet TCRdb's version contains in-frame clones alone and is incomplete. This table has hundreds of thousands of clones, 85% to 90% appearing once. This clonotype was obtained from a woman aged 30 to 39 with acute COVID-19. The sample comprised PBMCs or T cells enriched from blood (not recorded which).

CDR3 nucleotide sequence: TGTGCCAGCAGTTTGAAGCGGGGGGGCGGCGGGGAGCTGTTTTTT. Translation gives CASSLKRGGGGELFF. The rearrangement joins TRBV27 to TRBJ2-2; 10 bases map to TRBD2. Germline V gene data show CDR1 as MNHEY and CDR2 as SMNVEV (reference sequence). The ends lost 3 bases at V and 7 bases at J; junction bases unmatched: 5. This CDR3 has 15 amino acids.